This entry is about one TCR beta chain. Under the authors' procedure: Estimation of nucleated cell counts was performed using reference gene primer amplification. Assay: immunoSEQ multiplex PCR; the TCRdb copy retains only in-frame clones and omits some. That table supplies the V and J calls and clone size; D and trimming were determined from the DNA. The profile covers 130,000 or so clones, with around 79% appearing a single time and approximately 5.2% taken by the ten largest. The data were taken from a study of blood T cell repertoires in COVID-19. Study overall: COVID-19 samples collected from the United States, Italy and Spain covered acute and convalescent phases.

V was clipped by 4 bases and J by 16 bases; unmatched bases: 7. Germline CDR1 is DFQATT and CDR2 is SNEGSKA (reference sequence). There are 11 residues in the CDR3. The TCR was taken from a woman aged 70-85 years with COVID-19, enrolled during active disease. V and J are TRBV20-1 and TRBJ2-1; 10 bases fit TRBD2. Material: peripheral blood. CDR3 coding DNA: TGCAGTGCTATAGCGGGGGGACTGGAATTCTTC. Translation: CSAIAGGLEFF.